The rows below give T cell receptor beta chains drawn from one sample of a study of cytomegalovirus exposure and HLA in healthy donors. Assay: immunoSEQ multiplex PCR; the TCRdb copy retains only in-frame clones and omits some. This table holds 65,000 to 85,000 clones, over 60% found once. The sample was PBMCs. All receptors come from a male donor in good health and CMV-seropositive. CDR3s include the opening cysteine and the closing phenylalanine or tryptophan. The D gene is left open where the match is weak. Size values are once, few and many counts, or a class for expanded clones, and some rows have none.

cdr3_aa: CASRGGYEQYF
cdr3_nt: TGTGCCAGCAGGGGGGGGTACGAGCAGTACTTC
d_call: TRBD2
j_call: TRBJ2-7
clone_size: few
v_call: TRBV6-5

cdr3_aa: CSVEDRQASSGNTIYF
cdr3_nt: TGCAGCGTTGAAGATCGACAGGCTAGCTCTGGAAACACCATATATTTT
d_call: -
j_call: TRBJ1-3
clone_size: -
v_call: TRBV29-1

cdr3_aa: CASGGEAGSSYEQYF
cdr3_nt: TGTGCCAGCGGGGGTGAGGCGGGAAGCTCCTACGAGCAGTACTTC
d_call: -
j_call: TRBJ2-7
clone_size: few
v_call: TRBV7-2

cdr3_aa: CASSSSGSVSTDTQYF
cdr3_nt: TGTGCCAGCAGTTCAAGCGGGAGTGTTAGCACAGATACGCAGTATTTT
d_call: TRBD2
j_call: TRBJ2-3
clone_size: -
v_call: TRBV6-4

cdr3_aa: CASSSGTSGKTGELFF
cdr3_nt: TGTGCCAGCAGTTCTGGGACTAGCGGGAAAACCGGGGAGCTGTTTTTT
d_call: TRBD2
j_call: TRBJ2-2
clone_size: few
v_call: TRBV6-6

cdr3_aa: CASSPGTGGSVYEQYF
cdr3_nt: TGCGCCAGCAGCCCCGGGACAGGGGGCTCTGTCTACGAGCAGTACTTC
d_call: TRBD1
j_call: TRBJ2-7
clone_size: -
v_call: TRBV5-1

cdr3_aa: CASSEWGGVRETQYF
cdr3_nt: TGTGCCAGCAGTGAATGGGGGGGGGTCCGGGAGACCCAGTACTTC
d_call: TRBD2
j_call: TRBJ2-5
clone_size: -
v_call: TRBV6-1

cdr3_aa: CASSSRPLKSGVADTQYF
cdr3_nt: TGTGCCAGCAGCTCTCGGCCGTTAAAATCGGGGGTTGCAGATACGCAGTATTTT
d_call: -
j_call: TRBJ2-3
clone_size: -
v_call: TRBV5-5

cdr3_aa: CASSKVEGRFSYEQYF
cdr3_nt: TGTGCCAGCAGCAAAGTCGAGGGTAGGTTCAGCTACGAGCAGTACTTC
d_call: -
j_call: TRBJ2-7
clone_size: -
v_call: TRBV21-1

cdr3_aa: CASSRGTGGLIGQPQHF
cdr3_nt: TGTGCCAGCAGCCGAGGGACAGGGGGGCTCATCGGGCAGCCCCAGCATTTT
d_call: TRBD1
j_call: TRBJ1-5
clone_size: few
v_call: TRBV7-9

cdr3_aa: CASSSLDRAYGYTF
cdr3_nt: TGTGCCAGCAGTTCTCTAGACAGGGCGTATGGCTACACCTTC
d_call: TRBD1
j_call: TRBJ1-2
clone_size: -
v_call: TRBV27

cdr3_aa: CASSQDPQGNEQFF
cdr3_nt: TGTGCCAGCAGCCAAGACCCCCAGGGCAATGAGCAGTTCTTC
d_call: -
j_call: TRBJ2-1
clone_size: -
v_call: TRBV4-2

cdr3_aa: CASSPRAGADEQYF
cdr3_nt: TGTGCCAGCAGTCCCCGGGCCGGAGCGGACGAGCAGTACTTC
d_call: -
j_call: TRBJ2-7
clone_size: -
v_call: TRBV6-6

cdr3_aa: CASSLGSGNYEQYF
cdr3_nt: TGTGCCAGCAGTTTAGGGTCAGGGAACTACGAGCAGTACTTC
d_call: -
j_call: TRBJ2-7
clone_size: -
v_call: TRBV7-9

cdr3_aa: CASSNLDQPQHF
cdr3_nt: TGTGCCAGCAGTAACCTAGATCAGCCCCAGCATTTT
d_call: -
j_call: TRBJ1-5
clone_size: once
v_call: TRBV6-5

cdr3_aa: CASSVVRTGELFF
cdr3_nt: TGTGCCAGCAGCGTAGTGAGGACCGGGGAGCTGTTTTTT
d_call: -
j_call: TRBJ2-2
clone_size: -
v_call: TRBV9

cdr3_aa: CASSSGTRGEQYF
cdr3_nt: TGTGCCAGCAGCTCCGGGACTAGGGGCGAGCAGTACTTC
d_call: TRBD2
j_call: TRBJ2-7
clone_size: -
v_call: TRBV7-2

cdr3_aa: CASSLPRASYNEQFF
cdr3_nt: TGTGCCAGCAGCCTCCCCAGAGCGTCCTACAATGAGCAGTTCTTC
d_call: -
j_call: TRBJ2-1
clone_size: -
v_call: TRBV9

cdr3_aa: CASSRDRDFNSPLHF
cdr3_nt: TGCGCCAGCAGCCGAGACCGTGACTTTAATTCACCCCTCCACTTT
d_call: -
j_call: TRBJ1-6
clone_size: -
v_call: TRBV4-3

cdr3_aa: CAWSGQEGQPQHF
cdr3_nt: TGTGCCTGGAGTGGACAGGAAGGTCAGCCCCAGCATTTT
d_call: -
j_call: TRBJ1-5
clone_size: -
v_call: TRBV30